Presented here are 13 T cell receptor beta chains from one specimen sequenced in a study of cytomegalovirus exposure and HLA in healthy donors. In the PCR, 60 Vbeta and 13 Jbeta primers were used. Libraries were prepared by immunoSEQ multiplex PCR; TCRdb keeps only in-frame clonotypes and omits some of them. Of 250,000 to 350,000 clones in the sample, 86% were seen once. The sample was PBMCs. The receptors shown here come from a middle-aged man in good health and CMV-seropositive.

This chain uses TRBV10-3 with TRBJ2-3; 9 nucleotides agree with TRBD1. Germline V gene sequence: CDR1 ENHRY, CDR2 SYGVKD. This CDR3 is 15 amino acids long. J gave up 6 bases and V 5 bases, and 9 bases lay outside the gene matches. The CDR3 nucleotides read TGTGCCATCAGTAGGACAGGGGAATCCCGGGATACGCAGTATTTT. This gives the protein CAISRTGESRDTQYF.

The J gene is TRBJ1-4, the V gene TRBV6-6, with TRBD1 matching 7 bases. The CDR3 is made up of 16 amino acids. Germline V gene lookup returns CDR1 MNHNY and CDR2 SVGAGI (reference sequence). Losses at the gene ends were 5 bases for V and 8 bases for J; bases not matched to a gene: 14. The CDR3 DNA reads TGTGCCAGCAGTCTAACGCAAGGGGGCGCGGGGGAAAAACTGTTTTTT. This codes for CASSLTQGGAGEKLFF.

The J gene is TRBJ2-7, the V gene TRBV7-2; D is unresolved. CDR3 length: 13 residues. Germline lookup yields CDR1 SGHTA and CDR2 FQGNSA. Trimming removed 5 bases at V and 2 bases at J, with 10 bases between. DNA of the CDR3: TGTGCCAGCAGCCTCAGGCGTACCTACGAGCAGTACTTC. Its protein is CASSLRRTYEQYF.

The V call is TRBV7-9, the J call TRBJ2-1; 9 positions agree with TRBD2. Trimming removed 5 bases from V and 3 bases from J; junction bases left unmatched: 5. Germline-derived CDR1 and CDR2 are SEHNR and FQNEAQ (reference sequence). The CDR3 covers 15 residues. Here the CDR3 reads CASSASSGNYNEQFF. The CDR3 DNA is TGTGCCAGCAGCGCATCTAGCGGGAACTACAATGAGCAGTTCTTC.

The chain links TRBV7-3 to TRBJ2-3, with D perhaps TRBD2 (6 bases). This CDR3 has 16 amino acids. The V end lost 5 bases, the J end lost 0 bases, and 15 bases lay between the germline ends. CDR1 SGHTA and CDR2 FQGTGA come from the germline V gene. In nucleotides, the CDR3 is TGTGCCAGCAGCCCCTCCCGGCGGGGTAGCACAGATACGCAGTATTTT. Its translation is CASSPSRRGSTDTQYF.

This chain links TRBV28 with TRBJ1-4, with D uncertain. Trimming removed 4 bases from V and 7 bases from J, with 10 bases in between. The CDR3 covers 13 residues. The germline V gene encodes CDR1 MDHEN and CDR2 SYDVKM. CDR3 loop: CASSSPEGEKLFF. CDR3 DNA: TGTGCCAGCAGTTCCCCGGAGGGTGAAAAACTGTTTTTT.

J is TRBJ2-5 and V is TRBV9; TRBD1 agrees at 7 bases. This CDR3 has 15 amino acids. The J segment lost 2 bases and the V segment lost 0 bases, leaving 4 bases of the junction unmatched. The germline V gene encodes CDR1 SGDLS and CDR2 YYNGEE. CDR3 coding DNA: TGTGCCAGCAGCGTAGAGGGGACAGAGCAAGAGACCCAGTACTTC. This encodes CASSVEGTEQETQYF.

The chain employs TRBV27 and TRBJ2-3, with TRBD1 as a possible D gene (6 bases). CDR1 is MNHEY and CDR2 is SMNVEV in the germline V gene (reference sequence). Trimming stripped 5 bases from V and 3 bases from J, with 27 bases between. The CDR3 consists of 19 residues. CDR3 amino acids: CASSVHRRYRAARTDTQYF. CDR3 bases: TGTGCCAGCAGTGTACACAGACGTTACAGGGCAGCGCGGACAGATACGCAGTATTTT.

The CDR3 DNA is TGTGCCAGCAGACCCTCGGGCAGGGTAAACACTGAAGCTTTCTTT. Its protein product is CASRPSGRVNTEAFF. The V and J genes are TRBV6-5 and TRBJ1-1; D is possibly TRBD1 (5 bases). The germline V gene encodes CDR1 MNHEY and CDR2 SVGAGI. The CDR3 is 15 amino acids. The ends were cut back, 6 bases at V and 2 bases at J, with 16 bases in the middle.

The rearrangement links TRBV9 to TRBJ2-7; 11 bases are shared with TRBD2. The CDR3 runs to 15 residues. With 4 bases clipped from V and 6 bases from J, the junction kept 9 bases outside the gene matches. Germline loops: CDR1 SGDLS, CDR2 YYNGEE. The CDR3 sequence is CASSLNSGRASEQYF. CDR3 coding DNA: TGTGCCAGCAGCCTAAATAGCGGGAGGGCCTCCGAGCAGTACTTC.

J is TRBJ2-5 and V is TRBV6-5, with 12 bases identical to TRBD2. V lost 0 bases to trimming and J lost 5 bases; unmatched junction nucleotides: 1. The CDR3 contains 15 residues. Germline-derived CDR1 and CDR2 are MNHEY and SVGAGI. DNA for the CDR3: TGTGCCAGCAGTTACTCGACTAGCGGGAGTGAGACCCAGTACTTC. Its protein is CASSYSTSGSETQYF.

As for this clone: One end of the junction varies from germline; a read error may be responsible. The DNA of the CDR3 is TGTTCCAGCAGCTTTTTAGGGACAGGGGGCTTGGATCAGCCCCAGCATTTT. Its translation is CSSSFLGTGGLDQPQHF. The chain couples TRBV7-9 to TRBJ1-5; 12 positions match TRBD1. The length of the CDR3 is 17 residues. CDR1 and CDR2 from the germline V gene are SEHNR and FQNEAQ (reference sequence).

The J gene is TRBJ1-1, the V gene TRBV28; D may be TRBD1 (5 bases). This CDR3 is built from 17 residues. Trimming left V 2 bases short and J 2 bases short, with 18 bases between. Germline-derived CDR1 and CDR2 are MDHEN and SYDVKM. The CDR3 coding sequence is TGTGCCAGCAGTTTAATCGCTTTTGGGGGGAGCAACACTGAAGCTTTCTTT. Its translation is CASSLIAFGGSNTEAFF.